The TCR beta chain under discussion was sequenced for a study of T cells in Graves' hyperthyroidism and ophthalmopathy. Study-level results: Clonotypes that were expanded in thyroid above 0.001 mostly appeared in blood too. Before onset, ophthalmopathy was predicted by the model a median about six months earlier.

The CDR3 has 14 residues. Germline CDR1 SGDLS, CDR2 YYNGEE. Deletions cut 1 base from V and 3 bases from J, with 11 bases between. This clonotype appeared many times. The antigen remains unidentified. TCR beta CDR3 sequences were amplified from RNA transcripts. The primer set for the first-round RT-PCR of the TCR CDR3 was HTBI. TCRdb analysed the multiplex PCR reads with MiXCR anew, one entry per CDR3 protein. The data show about 620,000 distinct CDR3 sequences, about a sixth seen once. V is TRBV9 and J is TRBJ2-7; perhaps TRBD2 as D (6 bases). The clonotype comes from a woman under 40 with Graves' hyperthyroidism. Material: blood. The CDR3 loop is CASSVTGENYEQYF. For the CDR3, the DNA is TGTGCCAGCAGCGTAACGGGAGAGAACTACGAGCAGTACTTC.